This TCR beta chain was obtained from a study of T cells in Graves' hyperthyroidism and ophthalmopathy. Researchers took RNA transcripts and amplified the TCR beta CDR3 regions from them. The TCR CDR3 first-round RT-PCR relied on the HTBI primer set. In TCRdb, the multiplex PCR reads were re-called with MiXCR into one record per CDR3 protein. Altogether around 450,000 distinct CDR3 sequences are present, around 15% being singletons, with the ten largest covering 5% to 6%. With a duration under 2 months, the hyperthyroidism was newly diagnosed in patients aged 18 to 65. Germline V gives CDR1 SQVTM, CDR2 ANQGSEA. V lost 4 bases to trimming and J lost 6 bases; unmatched junction nucleotides: 6. The CDR3 spans 15 residues.

The V and J genes are TRBV29-1 and TRBJ2-1; 13 positions agree with TRBD2. The sequenced material came from blood. The sequence was collected from a woman aged 18 to 35 with Graves' hyperthyroidism. For the CDR3, the DNA is TGCAGCGTTGCAGGACTAGCGGGAGTTGTCAATGAGCAGTTCTTC. Its protein product is CSVAGLAGVVNEQFF.